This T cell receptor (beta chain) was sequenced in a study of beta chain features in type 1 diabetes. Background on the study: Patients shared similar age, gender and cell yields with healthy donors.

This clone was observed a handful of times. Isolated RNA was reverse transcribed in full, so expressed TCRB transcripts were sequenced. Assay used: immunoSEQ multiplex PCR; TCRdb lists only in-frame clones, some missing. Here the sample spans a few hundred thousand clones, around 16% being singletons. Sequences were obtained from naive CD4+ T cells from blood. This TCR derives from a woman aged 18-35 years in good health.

This chain's CDR3 is CSIIAGGSTGELFF. The CDR3 DNA sequence: TGCAGCATAATAGCGGGAGGATCTACCGGGGAGCTGTTTTTT. The V and J genes are TRBV29-1 and TRBJ2-2; 10 bases are a match to TRBD2. The germline gives CDR1 SQVTM, CDR2 ANQGSEA. The length of the CDR3 is 14 residues. The junction had 8 bases not matched to a gene; V was cut back by 8 bases and J by 5 bases.